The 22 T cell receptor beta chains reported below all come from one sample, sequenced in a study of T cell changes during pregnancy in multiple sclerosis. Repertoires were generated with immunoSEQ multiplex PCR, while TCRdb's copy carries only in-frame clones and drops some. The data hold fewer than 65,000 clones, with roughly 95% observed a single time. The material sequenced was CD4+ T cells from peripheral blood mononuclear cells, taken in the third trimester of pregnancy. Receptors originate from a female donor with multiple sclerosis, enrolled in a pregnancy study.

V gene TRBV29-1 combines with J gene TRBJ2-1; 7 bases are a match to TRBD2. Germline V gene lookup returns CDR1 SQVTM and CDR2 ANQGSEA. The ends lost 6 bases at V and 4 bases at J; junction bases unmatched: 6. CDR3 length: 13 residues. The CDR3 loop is CSVSGKRYNEQFF. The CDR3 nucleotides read TGCAGCGTAAGCGGGAAGCGTTACAATGAGCAGTTCTTC.

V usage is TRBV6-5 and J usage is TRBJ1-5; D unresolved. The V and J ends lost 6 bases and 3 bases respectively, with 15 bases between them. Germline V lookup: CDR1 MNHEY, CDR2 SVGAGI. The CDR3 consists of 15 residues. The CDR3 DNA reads TGTGCCAGCAGGGCCAACGCGGCTGTCAATCAGCCCCAGCATTTT. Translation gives CASRANAAVNQPQHF.

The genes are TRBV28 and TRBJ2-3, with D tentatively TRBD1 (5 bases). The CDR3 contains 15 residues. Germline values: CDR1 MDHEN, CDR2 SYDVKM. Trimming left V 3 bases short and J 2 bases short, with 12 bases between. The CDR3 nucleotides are TGTGCCAGCAGTTTGGAACAGGCCTACACAGATACGCAGTATTTT. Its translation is CASSLEQAYTDTQYF. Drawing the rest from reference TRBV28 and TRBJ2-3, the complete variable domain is DVKVTQSSRYLVKRTGEKVFLECVQDMDHENMFWYRQDPGLGLRLIYFSYDVKMKEKGDIPEGYSVSREKKERFSLILESASTNQTSMYLCASSLEQAYTDTQYFGPGTRLTVL.

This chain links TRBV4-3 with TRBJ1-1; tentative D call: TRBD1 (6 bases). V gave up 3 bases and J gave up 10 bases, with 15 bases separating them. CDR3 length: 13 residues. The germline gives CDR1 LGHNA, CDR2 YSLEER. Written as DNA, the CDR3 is TGCGCCAGCAGCCAGGAAAGGGGGTTATCAGCTTTCTTT. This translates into CASSQERGLSAFF.

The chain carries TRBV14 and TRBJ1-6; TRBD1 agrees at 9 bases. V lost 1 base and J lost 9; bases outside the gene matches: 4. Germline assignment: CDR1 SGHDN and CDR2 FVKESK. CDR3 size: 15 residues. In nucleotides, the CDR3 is TGTGCCAGCAGCCAAGTTCGGGACAGGGTTTCACCCCTCCACTTT. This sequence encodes CASSQVRDRVSPLHF.

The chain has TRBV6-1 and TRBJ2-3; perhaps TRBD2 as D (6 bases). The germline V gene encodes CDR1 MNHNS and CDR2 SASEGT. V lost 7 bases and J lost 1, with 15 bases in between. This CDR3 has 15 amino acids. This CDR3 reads CASTGGGQGTDTQYF. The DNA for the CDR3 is TGTGCCAGCACCGGCGGAGGGCAGGGCACAGATACGCAGTATTTT.

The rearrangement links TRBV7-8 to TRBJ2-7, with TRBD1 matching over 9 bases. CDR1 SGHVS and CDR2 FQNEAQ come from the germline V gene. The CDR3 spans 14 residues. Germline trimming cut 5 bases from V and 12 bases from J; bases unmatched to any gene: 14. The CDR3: CASSPAPGQGWVYF. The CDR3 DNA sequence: TGTGCCAGCAGCCCCGCGCCCGGACAGGGGTGGGTGTACTTC.

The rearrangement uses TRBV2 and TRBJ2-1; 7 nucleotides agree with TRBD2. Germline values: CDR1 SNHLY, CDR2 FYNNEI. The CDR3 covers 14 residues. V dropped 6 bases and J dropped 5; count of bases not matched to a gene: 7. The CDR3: CASSRDYKDNEQFF. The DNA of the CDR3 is TGTGCCAGCAGCCGGGACTACAAAGACAATGAGCAGTTCTTC.

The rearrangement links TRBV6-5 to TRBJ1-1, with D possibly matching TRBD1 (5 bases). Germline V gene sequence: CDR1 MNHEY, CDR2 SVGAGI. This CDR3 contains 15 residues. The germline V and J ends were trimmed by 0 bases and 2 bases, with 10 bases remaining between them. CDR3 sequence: CASSYSGQGNTEAFF. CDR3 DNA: TGTGCCAGCAGTTACTCGGGGCAGGGTAACACTGAAGCTTTCTTT.

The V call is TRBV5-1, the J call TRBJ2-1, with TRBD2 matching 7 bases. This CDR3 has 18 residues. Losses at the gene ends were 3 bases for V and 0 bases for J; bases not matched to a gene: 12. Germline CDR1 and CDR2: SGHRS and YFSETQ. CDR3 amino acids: CASSSLPASGSSYNEQFF. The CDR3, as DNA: TGCGCCAGCAGCTCACTCCCCGCTAGCGGTAGCTCCTACAATGAGCAGTTCTTC. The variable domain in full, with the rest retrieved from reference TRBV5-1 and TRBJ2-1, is KAGVTQTPRYLIKTRGQQVTLSCSPISGHRSVSWYQQTPGQGLQFLFEYFSETQRNKGNFPGRFSGRQFSNSRSEMNVSTLELGDSALYLCASSSLPASGSSYNEQFFGPGTRLTVL.

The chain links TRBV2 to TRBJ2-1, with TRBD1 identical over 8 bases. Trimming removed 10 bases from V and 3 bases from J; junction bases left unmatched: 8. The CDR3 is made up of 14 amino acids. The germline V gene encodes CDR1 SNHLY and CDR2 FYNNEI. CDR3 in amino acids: CAMEDRVSYNEQFF. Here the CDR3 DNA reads TGTGCCATGGAGGACAGGGTTAGCTACAATGAGCAGTTCTTC. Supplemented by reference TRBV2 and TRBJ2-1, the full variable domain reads EPEVTQTPSHQVTQMGQEVILRCVPISNHLYFYWYRQILGQKVEFLVSFYNNEISEKSEIFDDQFSVERPDGSNFTLKIRSTKLEDSAMYFCAMEDRVSYNEQFFGPGTRLTVL.

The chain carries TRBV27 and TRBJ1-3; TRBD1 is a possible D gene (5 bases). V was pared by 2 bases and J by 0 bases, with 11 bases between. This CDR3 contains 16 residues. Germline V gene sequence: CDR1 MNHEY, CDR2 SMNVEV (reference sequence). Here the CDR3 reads CASSLRTPASGNTIYF. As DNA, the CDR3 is TGTGCCAGCAGTTTAAGGACACCGGCCTCTGGAAACACCATATATTTT.

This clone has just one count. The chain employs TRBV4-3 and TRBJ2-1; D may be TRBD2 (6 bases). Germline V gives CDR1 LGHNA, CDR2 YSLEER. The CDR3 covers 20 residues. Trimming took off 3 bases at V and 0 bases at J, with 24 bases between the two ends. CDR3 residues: CASSQGRRDFYINSYNEQFF. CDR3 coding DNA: TGCGCCAGCAGCCAGGGAAGGAGGGACTTCTATATAAACTCCTACAATGAGCAGTTCTTC.

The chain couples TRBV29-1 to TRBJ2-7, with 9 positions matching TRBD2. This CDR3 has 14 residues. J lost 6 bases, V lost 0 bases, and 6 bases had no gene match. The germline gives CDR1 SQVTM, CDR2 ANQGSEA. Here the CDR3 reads CSVEDLGRGGEQYF. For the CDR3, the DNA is TGCAGCGTTGAAGATCTGGGGCGGGGGGGCGAGCAGTACTTC.

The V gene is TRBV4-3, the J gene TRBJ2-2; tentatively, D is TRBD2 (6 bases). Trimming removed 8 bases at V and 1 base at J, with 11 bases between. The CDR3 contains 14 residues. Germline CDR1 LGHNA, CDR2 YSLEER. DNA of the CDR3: TGCGCCAGCCGAGTGGGACTGAACACCGGGGAGCTGTTTTTT. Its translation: CASRVGLNTGELFF.

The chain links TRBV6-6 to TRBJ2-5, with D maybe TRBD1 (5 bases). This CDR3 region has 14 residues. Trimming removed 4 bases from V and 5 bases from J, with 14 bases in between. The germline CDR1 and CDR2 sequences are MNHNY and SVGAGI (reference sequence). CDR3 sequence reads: CASSWGGAGETQYF. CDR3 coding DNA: TGTGCCAGCAGTTGGGGTGGGGCCGGGGAGACCCAGTACTTC.

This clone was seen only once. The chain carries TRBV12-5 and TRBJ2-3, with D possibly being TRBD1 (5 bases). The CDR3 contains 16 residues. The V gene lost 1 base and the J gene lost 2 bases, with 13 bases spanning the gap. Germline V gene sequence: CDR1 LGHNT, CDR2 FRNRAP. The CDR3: CASGLGLKQATDTQYF. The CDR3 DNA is TGTGCTAGTGGTTTGGGCCTGAAACAGGCCACAGATACGCAGTATTTT.

The CDR3 is CASSYSASGSYEQYF. The DNA of the CDR3 is TGTGCCAGCAGTTATTCGGCTAGCGGTTCCTACGAGCAGTACTTC. V gene TRBV6-5 combines with J gene TRBJ2-7; TRBD2 agrees at 7 bases. With 3 bases clipped from V and 1 base from J, the junction kept 6 bases outside the gene matches. From germline, CDR1 is MNHEY and CDR2 SVGAGI. The CDR3 spans 15 residues.

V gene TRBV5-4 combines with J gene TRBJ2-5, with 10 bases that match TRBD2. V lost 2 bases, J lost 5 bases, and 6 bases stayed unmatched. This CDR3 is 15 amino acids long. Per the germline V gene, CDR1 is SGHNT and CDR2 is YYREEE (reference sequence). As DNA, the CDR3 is TGTGCCAGCAGCTTCCCAGCGGGGGGGATGGAGACCCAGTACTTC. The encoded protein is CASSFPAGGMETQYF.

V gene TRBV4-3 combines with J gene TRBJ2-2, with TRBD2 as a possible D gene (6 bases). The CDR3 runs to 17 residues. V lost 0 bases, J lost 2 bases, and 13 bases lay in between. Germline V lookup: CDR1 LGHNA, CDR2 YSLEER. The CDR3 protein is CASSQDGGGSNTGELFF. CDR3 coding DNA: TGCGCCAGCAGCCAAGATGGTGGGGGGAGTAACACCGGGGAGCTGTTTTTT.

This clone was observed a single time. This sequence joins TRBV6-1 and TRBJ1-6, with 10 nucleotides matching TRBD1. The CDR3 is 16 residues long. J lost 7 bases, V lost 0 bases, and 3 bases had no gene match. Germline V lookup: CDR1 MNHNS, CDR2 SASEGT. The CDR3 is CASSEALTGGNSPLHF. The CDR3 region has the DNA TGTGCCAGCAGTGAAGCGCTGACAGGGGGCAATTCACCCCTCCACTTT.

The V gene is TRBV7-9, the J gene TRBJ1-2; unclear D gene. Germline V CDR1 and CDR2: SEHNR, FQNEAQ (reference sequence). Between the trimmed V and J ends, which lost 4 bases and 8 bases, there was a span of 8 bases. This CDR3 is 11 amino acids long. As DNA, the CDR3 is TGTGCCAGCAGCTCCGGTTCCGGCTACACCTTC. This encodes CASSSGSGYTF.